This T cell receptor beta chain was identified in a study of blood T cell repertoires in COVID-19. Looking at the study overall: From the United States, Italy and Spain came samples of acute and convalescent COVID-19. T cells, B-cell-depleted T cells, or PBMCs supplied cDNA or gDNA.

In the authors' workflow: How many nucleated cells were present was estimated from reference gene primer amplification. Using immunoSEQ multiplex PCR, the repertoire was profiled, and TCRdb retains in-frame clones only, with some absent. V and J calls and clone size are given by that table; D and trimming were obtained from the DNA. In the table there are some 71,000 clones, about nine tenths of which are singletons. The V gene's germline CDR1 is ENHRY and CDR2 SYGVKD. CDR3 length: 15 residues. V was cut by 4 bases and J by 3 bases, with 13 bases left in between. The genes are TRBV10-3 and TRBJ1-3; TRBD1 is a possible D gene (6 bases). The sequence derives from a man aged 25 to 40 with acute or convalescent COVID-19. Sequences were obtained from peripheral blood. Here the CDR3 reads CAISGGGGIGNTIYF. The CDR3 nucleotides are TGTGCCATCAGTGGCGGGGGGGGCATTGGAAACACCATATATTTT.